Below, 18 T cell receptor beta chains from the same sample are listed, as sequenced in a study of cytomegalovirus exposure and HLA in healthy donors (dated by TCRdb to the late 2010s). The library was generated by the immunoSEQ multiplex PCR assay. For the multiplex PCR, a mixture combining 60 forward primers for TCR Vbeta segments and 13 reverse primers for TCR Jbeta segments was used. Sourced from immuneACCESS, this table was stored by TCRdb with only in-frame sequences that have V and J called. A share of the clones is absent; for the studies checked, an unresolved V gene accounts for under half, and the remainder has no known explanation. This sample lists roughly 190,000 clones; over 75% were detected once. The top ten clonotypes cover over 5.5% of the sample. Material: PBMCs. These receptors were taken from a man between 40 and 49 years old in good health and CMV-seropositive.

The chain recombines TRBV6-6 with TRBJ1-5, with TRBD1 as a possible D gene (5 bases). Trimming removed 4 bases at V and 5 bases at J, with 15 bases between. This CDR3 is built from 15 residues. Per germline, CDR1 MNHNY and CDR2 SVGAGI (reference sequence). CDR3 nucleotide sequence: TGTGCCAGCAGTTCCACCAGGGTTGGCGATCAGCCCCAGCATTTT. It specifies CASSSTRVGDQPQHF.

This sequence joins TRBV19 and TRBJ1-5; maybe TRBD1 (5 bases). This CDR3 is 15 amino acids long. Trimming shortened V by 2 bases and J by 2 bases, and 10 bases separated the two germline ends. The germline CDR1 and CDR2 sequences are LNHDA and SQIVND (reference sequence). The CDR3, as DNA: TGTGCCAGTAGTATAAACAGGAGAGGCAATCAGCCCCAGCATTTT. Amino acids: CASSINRRGNQPQHF.

The chain is built from TRBV10-3 and TRBJ2-2; 8 bases agree with TRBD1. The CDR3 extends over 16 amino acids. Germline-derived CDR1 and CDR2 are ENHRY and SYGVKD. V lost 4 bases and J lost 2; bases outside the gene matches: 6. The CDR3 loop is CAISATQGANTGELFF. In DNA form, the CDR3 reads TGTGCCATCAGTGCGACGCAGGGGGCAAACACCGGGGAGCTGTTTTTT.

The chain carries TRBV27 and TRBJ1-5; maybe TRBD1 (6 bases). V lost 5 bases, J lost 7 bases, and 12 bases lay in between. Germline V CDR1 and CDR2: MNHEY, SMNVEV (reference sequence). The CDR3 spans 13 residues. CDR3 sequence reads: CASSTNQGQPQHF. The CDR3 DNA reads TGTGCCAGCAGTACGAACCAGGGGCAGCCCCAGCATTTT.

V usage is TRBV11-2 and J usage is TRBJ2-5, with 7 bases identical to TRBD1. Trimming at V came to 7 bases and at J to 1 base, leaving 9 bases not matched to a gene. Germline V gives CDR1 SGHAT, CDR2 FQNNGV. This CDR3 has 15 amino acids. CDR3 in DNA: TGTGCCAGCACCCGACAGGGTCAAGTCCAAGAGACCCAGTACTTC. As protein: CASTRQGQVQETQYF.

This chain uses TRBV7-9 with TRBJ2-7, with TRBD1 matching 12 bases. CDR1 is SEHNR, CDR2 FQNEAQ, per germline (reference sequence). After removal of 3 bases from V and 2 bases from J, the junction contained 14 bases not matched to a gene. This CDR3 spans 19 amino acids. CDR3 region: CASSFPGQGAGRGTYEQYF. The CDR3 DNA sequence: TGTGCCAGCAGCTTCCCGGGACAGGGGGCAGGGAGGGGCACCTACGAGCAGTACTTC.

V usage is TRBV7-6 and J usage is TRBJ1-1; TRBD1 agrees at 7 bases. This CDR3 comprises 14 residues. V shed 5 bases and J 10 bases; nucleotides not matched to a gene: 13. Germline CDR1 reads SGHVS; CDR2 reads FNYEAQ. CDR3 region: CASSQPVRGTGAFF. DNA for the CDR3: TGTGCCAGCAGCCAACCAGTCAGGGGGACGGGAGCTTTCTTT.

The chain couples TRBV5-1 to TRBJ1-2; 8 bases are a match to TRBD1. In germline, CDR1 is SGHRS, CDR2 YFSETQ. The trim removed 2 bases at V and 4 bases at J, leaving 7 bases unmatched. There are 15 residues in the CDR3. DNA for the CDR3: TGCGCCAGCAGCTTTCGCCGGGACAGGTTCTATGGCTACACCTTC. This translates into CASSFRRDRFYGYTF.

The rearrangement links TRBV29-1 to TRBJ1-1; D ambiguous. V lost 4 bases to trimming and J lost 1 base, with 7 bases between them. The CDR3 is made up of 12 amino acids. Germline CDR1 and CDR2: SQVTM and ANQGSEA. CDR3 residues: CSVVSGNTEAFF. In nucleotides, the CDR3 is TGCAGCGTTGTATCGGGGAACACTGAAGCTTTCTTT.

This clone was seen only a few times. DNA of the CDR3: TGTGCCAGCAGCCAAGGAACTAGCGGGGGGGCAGATACGCAGTATTTT. Its protein product is CASSQGTSGGADTQYF. The rearrangement uses TRBV4-2 and TRBJ2-3; 13 bases fit TRBD2. Germline values: CDR1 LGHNA, CDR2 YNFKEQ. The V gene end was trimmed by 1 base and the J gene end by 4 bases; junction bases not matched to a gene: 2. The CDR3 totals 16 residues.

The V and J genes are TRBV5-3 and TRBJ1-5; 12 bases are shared with TRBD1. TRBV5-3 is known as an ORF, though its function is uncertain. This CDR3 has 15 residues. With V trimmed by 5 bases and J by 4 bases, 4 bases remained unmatched. Written as DNA, the CDR3 is TGTGCCAGAAGACCGGGACAGGGGGCAAATCAGCCCCAGCATTTT. Translated: CARRPGQGANQPQHF.

The V call is TRBV5-6, the J call TRBJ1-5; a possible D gene is TRBD1 (6 bases). The CDR3 has 14 amino acids. CDR1 and CDR2 from the germline V gene are SGHDT and YYEEEE. The V and J ends lost 5 bases and 3 bases respectively, with 12 bases between them. CDR3 coding DNA: TGTGCCAGCAGTTTTTGGGACAACAATCAGCCCCAGCATTTT. Encoded protein: CASSFWDNNQPQHF.

The chain recombines TRBV2 with TRBJ2-5; 12 bases are a match to TRBD2. The CDR3 runs 15 residues. The germline CDR1 and CDR2 sequences are SNHLY and FYNNEI. V trimming: 2 bases; J trimming: 4 bases; junction bases outside the gene matches: 2. The CDR3 region has the DNA TGTGCCAGCAGTGAACTAGCGGGGGGGGGAGAGACCCAGTACTTC. It specifies CASSELAGGGETQYF.

The rearrangement joins TRBV28 to TRBJ1-5, with D unclear. Germline V CDR1 and CDR2: MDHEN, SYDVKM. The CDR3 length is 13 residues. The ends were cut back, 2 bases at V and 9 bases at J, with 11 bases in the middle. The CDR3 spells CASSLQVAGPQHF. The DNA for the CDR3 is TGTGCCAGCAGTTTACAGGTGGCTGGGCCCCAGCATTTT.

This chain uses TRBV27 with TRBJ2-7, with 9 positions matching TRBD1. V dropped 5 bases and J dropped 5; count of bases not matched to a gene: 4. The CDR3 is 13 residues long. Per germline, CDR1 MNHEY and CDR2 SMNVEV (reference sequence). DNA of the CDR3: TGTGCCAGCAGTGATTGGGACAGGGACGAGCAGTACTTC. Its protein is CASSDWDRDEQYF.

This clone was seen only once. The chain joins TRBV11-2 to TRBJ2-7; D not resolved. The ends were cut back, 6 bases at V and 1 base at J, with 13 bases in the middle. The CDR3 is 14 residues long. Germline V gene lookup returns CDR1 SGHAT and CDR2 FQNNGV. The CDR3 is CASSWALSSYEQYF. The DNA for the CDR3 is TGTGCCAGCAGTTGGGCCCTCTCATCCTACGAGCAGTACTTC. Complete variable domain (other parts from reference TRBV11-2 and TRBJ2-7): EAGVAQSPRYKIIEKRQSVAFWCNPISGHATLYWYQQILGQGPKLLIQFQNNGVVDDSQLPKDRFSAERLKGVDSTLKIQPAKLEDSAVYLCASSWALSSYEQYFGPGTRLTVT.

The chain employs TRBV19 and TRBJ1-1; D not resolved. The germline gives CDR1 LNHDA, CDR2 SQIVND (reference sequence). Deletions cut 3 bases from V and 0 bases from J, with 11 bases between. The CDR3 runs 15 residues. In DNA, the CDR3 is TGTGCCAGTAGTATGTTCGGGGTGATGAACACTGAAGCTTTCTTT. Translating gives CASSMFGVMNTEAFF. The complete variable domain, with remaining parts taken from reference TRBV19 and TRBJ1-1, reads DGGITQSPKYLFRKEGQNVTLSCEQNLNHDAMYWYRQDPGQGLRLIYYSQIVNDFQKGDIAEGYSVSREKKESFPLTVTSAQKNPTAFYLCASSMFGVMNTEAFFGQGTRLTVV.

The table lists this clone with a few counts. The gene calls are TRBV2 and TRBJ2-2; weak D call: TRBD1 (5 bases). The germline V gene encodes CDR1 SNHLY and CDR2 FYNNEI. The CDR3 is 18 amino acids. V shed 3 bases and J shed 6 bases, with 23 bases lying between them. CDR3 protein: CASSEAADPRVTSGELFF. As DNA, the CDR3 is TGTGCCAGCAGTGAGGCGGCGGACCCCAGGGTGACGTCCGGGGAGCTGTTTTTT.